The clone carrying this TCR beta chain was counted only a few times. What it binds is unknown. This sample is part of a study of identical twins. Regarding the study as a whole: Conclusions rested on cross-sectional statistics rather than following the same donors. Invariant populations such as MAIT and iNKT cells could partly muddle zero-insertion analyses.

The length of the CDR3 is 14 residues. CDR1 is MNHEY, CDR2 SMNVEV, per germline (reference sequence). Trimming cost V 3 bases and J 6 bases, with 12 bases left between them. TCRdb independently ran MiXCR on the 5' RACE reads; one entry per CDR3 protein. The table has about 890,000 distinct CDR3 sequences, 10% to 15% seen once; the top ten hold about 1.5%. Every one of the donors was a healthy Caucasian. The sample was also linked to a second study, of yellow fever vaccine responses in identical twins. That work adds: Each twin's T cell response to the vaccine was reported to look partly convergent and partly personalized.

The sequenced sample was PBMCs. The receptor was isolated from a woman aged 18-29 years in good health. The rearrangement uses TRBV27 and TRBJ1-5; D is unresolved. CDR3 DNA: TGTGCCAGCAGTTTCTCGGGTGCGGGTCAGCCCCAGCATTTT. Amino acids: CASSFSGAGQPQHF.